Listed below are T cell receptor beta chains from one sample, sequenced in a study of shared clonotypes between healthy human individuals. Assay used: immunoSEQ multiplex PCR; TCRdb lists only in-frame clones, some missing. Of 470,000 or so clones listed, roughly 80% are singletons. Input material: PBMCs. These receptors were obtained from a woman in her thirties or forties in good health. Some clones in this sample may be carry-over from other donors' samples. CDR3s include the opening cysteine and the closing phenylalanine or tryptophan. A D gene is named only where the DNA matches it firmly. Where a row states a size, it is once, few, many or the class of an expanded clone; other rows omit it.

j_call d_call v_call clone_size cdr3_aa cdr3_nt
TRBJ2-1 . TRBV27 . CASSFRPSYNEQFF TGTGCCAGCAGTTTCAGACCGTCCTACAATGAGCAGTTCTTC
TRBJ2-7 . TRBV4-1 . CASSQDLRAAYEQYF TGCGCCAGCAGCCAAGATCTGAGGGCTGCCTACGAGCAGTACTTC
TRBJ2-2 . TRBV9 few CASSVGRFSNTGELFF TGTGCCAGCAGCGTAGGACGGTTTTCGAACACCGGGGAGCTGTTTTTT
TRBJ2-3 . TRBV28 . CAAPFRGARNTDTQYF TGTGCCGCCCCATTCAGGGGTGCAAGAAACACAGATACGCAGTATTTT
TRBJ1-1 . TRBV28 . CASSIRRMNTEAFF TGTGCCAGCAGTATTAGACGGATGAACACTGAAGCTTTCTTT
TRBJ2-2 . TRBV6-6 . CASSYISTGELFF TGTGCCAGCAGTTACATCTCAACCGGGGAGCTGTTTTTT
TRBJ2-7 TRBD2 TRBV4-2 . CASSPGLAGAYEQYF TGTGCCAGCAGCCCAGGACTAGCGGGAGCCTACGAGCAGTACTTC
TRBJ1-1 . TRBV15 . CATSRGTPNTEAFF TGTGCCACCAGCCGAGGGACACCCAACACTGAAGCTTTCTTT
TRBJ2-2 . TRBV7-3 . CASSLMAANTGELFF TGTGCCAGCAGCTTAATGGCAGCTAACACCGGGGAGCTGTTTTTT
TRBJ2-7 TRBD1 TRBV5-1 . CASSLEGQGRSSYEQYF TGCGCCAGCAGCTTGGAGGGACAGGGAAGGAGCTCCTACGAGCAGTACTTC
TRBJ2-6 . TRBV4-2 . CASSRQVSGANVLTF TGTGCCAGCAGCCGACAGGTCTCTGGGGCCAACGTCCTGACTTTC
TRBJ2-7 . TRBV4-1 . CASSQERRETGYEQYF TGCGCCAGCAGCCAAGAACGACGGGAGACAGGCTACGAGCAGTACTTC
TRBJ1-1 . TRBV9 once CASSVTGNTEAFF TGTGCCAGCAGCGTTACAGGGAACACTGAAGCTTTCTTT
TRBJ2-7 . TRBV6-5 . CASSPTLKTYEQYF TGTGCCAGCAGTCCCACCCTCAAGACCTACGAGCAGTACTTC
TRBJ2-7 TRBD1 TRBV7-2 . CASSLEPGGEQYF TGTGCCAGCAGCTTAGAACCAGGGGGCGAGCAGTACTTC
TRBJ2-3 TRBD2 TRBV6-4 . CASSFRSGSGDTQYF TGTGCCAGCAGTTTCCGTAGCGGGAGTGGGGATACGCAGTATTTT
TRBJ1-2 . TRBV30 . CGLRGFPYGYTF TGTGGCCTACGGGGATTTCCCTATGGCTACACCTTC
TRBJ2-1 TRBD2 TRBV9 few CASSPKRTSVYNEQFF TGTGCCAGCAGCCCAAAACGGACTAGCGTCTACAATGAGCAGTTCTTC
TRBJ2-1 . TRBV7-2 many CASSLALTRNEQFF TGTGCCAGCAGCTTAGCGCTTACTAGGAATGAGCAGTTCTTC
TRBJ2-7 . TRBV21-1 . CASSSEGQGYEQYF TGTGCCAGCAGCAGTGAGGGACAGGGATACGAGCAGTACTTC
TRBJ2-7 TRBD1 TRBV5-5 . CASSRGQTGTGTYEQYF TGTGCCAGCAGCAGGGGGCAGACCGGGACAGGCACCTACGAGCAGTACTTC
TRBJ2-6 . TRBV7-3 . CASSPANSANVLTF TGTGCCAGCAGCCCCGCGAACTCGGCCAACGTCCTGACTTTC
TRBJ1-2 TRBD1 TRBV28 . CASSVGGAGIGYTF TGTGCCAGCAGTGTAGGGGGCGCGGGGATTGGCTACACCTTC
TRBJ1-5 . TRBV7-8 few CASSLAIGGNQPQHF TGTGCCAGCAGCTTAGCTATAGGGGGCAATCAGCCCCAGCATTTT
TRBJ1-2 . TRBV28 many CASSLRLYGYTF TGTGCCAGCAGTTTAAGGCTCTATGGCTACACCTTC
TRBJ2-2 . TRBV2 . CASSDQLRSGELFF TGTGCCAGCAGTGATCAGTTAAGGAGCGGGGAGCTGTTTTTT
TRBJ2-1 . TRBV9 . CASEGTHNNEQFF TGTGCCAGCGAGGGGACACATAACAATGAGCAGTTCTTC
TRBJ2-1 . TRBV7-3 . CASCPGVRNEQFF TGTGCCAGCTGCCCTGGAGTTAGGAATGAGCAGTTCTTC
TRBJ2-1 . TRBV2 . CASNSVSSYNEQFF TGTGCCAGCAATAGCGTTAGCTCCTACAATGAGCAGTTCTTC
TRBJ1-2 TRBD1 TRBV5-6 . CASSFWGQGKPNYGYTF TGTGCCAGCAGCTTTTGGGGACAGGGAAAGCCTAACTATGGCTACACCTTC
TRBJ2-6 . TRBV7-9 . CASRRGAAGANVLTF TGTGCCAGCCGTAGGGGTGCCGCCGGGGCCAACGTCCTGACTTTC
TRBJ2-7 . TRBV29-1 few CSVWTDSYEQYF TGCAGCGTTTGGACGGACTCCTACGAGCAGTACTTC
TRBJ1-2 . TRBV20-1 many CSAQERYGYTF TGCAGTGCGCAGGAACGTTATGGCTACACCTTC
TRBJ1-1 TRBD1 TRBV2 once CASSSGQVGTEAFF TGTGCCAGCAGCAGTGGACAGGTTGGCACTGAAGCTTTCTTT
TRBJ2-7 TRBD2 TRBV30 . CAWVSLWGSGRRTYEQYF TGTGCCTGGGTCTCCTTATGGGGTAGCGGGAGGAGGACCTACGAGCAGTACTTC
TRBJ2-3 TRBD1 TRBV10-3 . CAIRGDRGTDTQYF TGTGCCATCAGAGGGGACAGGGGTACAGATACGCAGTATTTT
TRBJ2-7 TRBD2 TRBV2 . CASGAGRTYEQYF TGTGCCAGCGGCGCCGGGAGGACCTACGAGCAGTACTTC
TRBJ1-5 . TRBV7-2 . CASRQYRHNNQPQHF TGTGCCAGCAGACAATATAGACACAACAATCAGCCCCAGCATTTT
TRBJ2-3 . TRBV7-3 . CASSPGLGGTDTQYF TGTGCCAGCAGCCCAGGACTTGGGGGCACAGATACGCAGTATTTT
TRBJ2-3 . TRBV20-1 . CSALQSDTQYF TGCAGTGCCCTACAATCAGATACGCAGTATTTT
TRBJ1-3 . TRBV30 few CAWSVGDSGNTIYF TGTGCCTGGAGTGTCGGGGACTCTGGAAACACCATATATTTT
TRBJ2-2 TRBD1 TRBV28 . CASSGGTGELFF TGTGCCAGCTCAGGGGGAACCGGGGAGCTGTTTTTT
TRBJ2-2 TRBD2 TRBV2 once CASSRAGRGDRGELFF TGTGCCAGCAGCCGAGCCGGGAGGGGAGACAGGGGGGAGCTGTTTTTT
TRBJ2-7 TRBD2 TRBV6-6 few CASSTTSGSSYEQYF TGTGCCAGCAGCACCACTAGCGGGAGTTCCTACGAGCAGTACTTC
TRBJ2-7 . TRBV7-7 . CASSLSGSYEQYF TGTGCCAGCAGCTTATCCGGCTCCTACGAGCAGTACTTC
TRBJ1-2 . TRBV7-8 . CASSLAAHANYGYTF TGTGCCAGCAGCTTAGCGGCACATGCTAACTATGGCTACACCTTC
TRBJ1-1 . TRBV7-2 many CASSLAVGARFEAFF TGTGCCAGCAGCTTAGCAGTAGGGGCTCGTTTTGAAGCTTTCTTT
TRBJ2-1 TRBD1 TRBV19 . CASSIGGDRGLNEQFF TGTGCCAGTAGTATAGGGGGAGACAGGGGTTTAAATGAGCAGTTCTTC
TRBJ1-5 . TRBV27 medium-sized CASSPRDNNQPQHF TGTGCCAGCAGCCCCCGGGACAACAATCAGCCCCAGCATTTT